Following are 27 T cell receptor beta chains from one sample sequenced in a study of blood T cell repertoires in COVID-19. Measured with immunoSEQ multiplex PCR; TCRdb has only the in-frame clones, and not every one. The table lists some 100,000 clones, about 84% of them singletons. Sequencing input: peripheral blood. The receptor source for this set is a human donor in a cohort sampled during active COVID-19.

The chain carries TRBV4-3 and TRBJ1-1; D is unresolved. This CDR3 contains 13 residues. Germline V lookup: CDR1 LGHNA, CDR2 YSLEER. Deletions cut 0 bases from V and 7 bases from J, with 9 bases between. CDR3 residues: CASSQDRGGEAFF. The CDR3 DNA is TGCGCCAGCAGCCAAGATCGTGGAGGTGAAGCTTTCTTT.

The chain links TRBV5-4 to TRBJ2-7; 9 bases line up with TRBD2. V dropped 1 base and J dropped 5; count of bases not matched to a gene: 7. Germline V gene lookup returns CDR1 SGHNT and CDR2 YYREEE (reference sequence). The CDR3 is 15 amino acids. The CDR3 loop reads CASSLRREGRNEQYF. As DNA, the CDR3 is TGTGCCAGCAGCTTGCGGCGGGAGGGCCGTAACGAGCAGTACTTC.

The chain employs TRBV9 and TRBJ2-2; D call uncertain. CDR1 SGDLS and CDR2 YYNGEE come from the germline V gene. The CDR3 sequence is 13 residues long. The V and J ends lost 3 bases and 5 bases respectively, with 8 bases between them. This CDR3 reads CASSDFITGELFF. DNA of the CDR3: TGTGCCAGCAGCGATTTTATAACCGGGGAGCTGTTTTTT.

The J gene is TRBJ2-1, the V gene TRBV3-1 (or the pseudogene TRBV3-2); D perhaps matches TRBD1 (5 bases). CDR1 and CDR2 from the germline V gene are LGHDT and YNNKEL (reference sequence). Trimming removed 6 bases at V and 4 bases at J, with 10 bases between. The CDR3 contains 13 residues. CDR3 protein: CASSADTYNEQFF. The CDR3 nucleotides read TGTGCCAGCAGTGCGGACACTTACAATGAGCAGTTCTTC.

Of note for this clone: One end of the junction fails to match germline, which may point to a read error. The V gene is TRBV10-3, the J gene TRBJ2-4, with D unresolved. The CDR3 totals 14 residues. In germline, CDR1 is ENHRY, CDR2 SYGVKD. In DNA, the CDR3 is TGTGCCATCAGTGAGTCGGCCCCCAAGAACATTCAGTACTTC. Translated, it gives CAISESAPKNIQYF.

V is TRBV28 and J is TRBJ1-6, with TRBD1 identical over 7 bases. J was trimmed by 4 bases and V by 5 bases; bases with no gene match: 8. Germline V gives CDR1 MDHEN, CDR2 SYDVKM. The CDR3 extends over 16 amino acids. The CDR3 DNA is TGTGCCAGCAGTCCGGGGACAGCCTCATATAATTCACCCCTCCACTTT. Translation: CASSPGTASYNSPLHF.

The chain is built from TRBV5-1 and TRBJ2-7; D possibly corresponds to TRBD2 (6 bases). The length of the CDR3 is 14 residues. Germline V lookup: CDR1 SGHRS, CDR2 YFSETQ. V was cut by 0 bases and J by 4 bases, with 11 bases left in between. CDR3: CASSLAPGGYEQYF. DNA of the CDR3: TGCGCCAGCAGCTTGGCCCCCGGAGGGTACGAGCAGTACTTC.

The chain uses TRBV10-3 and TRBJ2-7; perhaps TRBD1 as D (6 bases). Germline CDR1 ENHRY, CDR2 SYGVKD. The CDR3 covers 13 residues. The ends were cut back, 10 bases at V and 2 bases at J, with 15 bases in the middle. The CDR3 DNA reads TGTGCCAGTAGTGTCGGACAGCCCTACGAGCAGTACTTC. Its translation: CASSVGQPYEQYF.

This clone was detected only once. The chain joins TRBV7-6 to TRBJ2-3; TRBD2 agrees at 9 bases. V was pared by 7 bases and J by 3 bases, with 20 bases of the junction left unmatched. This CDR3 comprises 19 residues. Germline lookup yields CDR1 SGHVS and CDR2 FNYEAQ. The CDR3 nucleotides are TGTGCCAGCACCCCCTTTGAGCCCCTAGCGGGGCCCGGGACAGATACGCAGTATTTT. As protein: CASTPFEPLAGPGTDTQYF.

The CDR3 loop is CASKSDREGELFF. CDR3 DNA: TGCGCCAGCAAATCGGACAGGGAAGGGGAGCTGTTTTTT. The chain couples TRBV5-1 to TRBJ2-2, with 8 positions matching TRBD1. Losses at the gene ends were 6 bases for V and 8 bases for J; bases not matched to a gene: 6. Germline CDR1 SGHRS, CDR2 YFSETQ. CDR3 length: 13 amino acids.

This clone was detected a few times. This chain uses TRBV11-3 with TRBJ2-3, with D tentatively TRBD2 (6 bases). The V and J ends lost 1 base and 6 bases respectively, with 11 bases between them. The length of the CDR3 is 14 residues. Germline V CDR1 and CDR2: SGHNT, YENEEA. The CDR3 loop is CASSLGDGSDTQYF. The CDR3 DNA follows: TGTGCCAGCAGCTTAGGTGACGGGAGTGATACGCAGTATTTT.

This chain links TRBV9 with TRBJ2-1; 7 nucleotides agree with TRBD2. V shed 2 bases and J 3 bases; nucleotides not matched to a gene: 5. CDR1 and CDR2 from the germline V gene are SGDLS and YYNGEE. CDR3 length equals 15 residues. This chain's CDR3 is CASSVGGRVYNEQFF. CDR3 bases: TGTGCCAGCAGCGTCGGCGGGAGAGTCTACAATGAGCAGTTCTTC. Using reference TRBV9 and TRBJ2-1 for the parts outside the CDR3, the full variable domain is DSGVTQTPKHLITATGQRVTLRCSPRSGDLSVYWYQQSLDQGLQFLIQYYNGEERAKGNILERFSAQQFPDLHSELNLSSLELGDSALYFCASSVGGRVYNEQFFGPGTRLTVL.

This clone was recorded once. CDR3 sequence: CASSPTGGADTEAFF. DNA of the CDR3: TGTGCCAGCAGCCCTACCGGGGGGGCCGACACTGAAGCTTTCTTT. V is TRBV3-1 (or the pseudogene TRBV3-2) and J is TRBJ1-1; the D gene is possibly TRBD1 (6 bases). The CDR3 is 15 amino acids. The germline CDR1 and CDR2 sequences are LGHDT and YNNKEL (reference sequence). V lost 4 bases to trimming and J lost 3 bases, with 15 bases between them.

This clone was counted a single time. The rearrangement links TRBV10-3 to TRBJ2-7; 12 bases map to TRBD2. Germline V lookup: CDR1 ENHRY, CDR2 SYGVKD. Losses at the gene ends were 6 bases for V and 0 bases for J; bases not matched to a gene: 3. CDR3 size: 15 residues. This CDR3 reads CAIRGGLAGSYEQYF. The CDR3 nucleotides are TGTGCCATCAGGGGGGGACTAGCGGGCTCCTACGAGCAGTACTTC.

This chain joins TRBV5-5 and TRBJ2-2; TRBD2 is a possible D gene (7 bases). CDR3 length: 16 amino acids. In germline, CDR1 is SGHKS, CDR2 YYEKEE (reference sequence). V was cut by 0 bases and J by 2 bases, with 11 bases left in between. The CDR3, as DNA: TGTGCCAGCAGCTTGGCCGGGGGGCGCAACACCGGGGAGCTGTTTTTT. This sequence encodes CASSLAGGRNTGELFF.

V is TRBV6-1 and J is TRBJ1-2; D is uncertain. The CDR3 runs 15 residues. Per the germline V gene, CDR1 is MNHNS and CDR2 is SASEGT. V lost 2 bases, J lost 2 bases, and 12 bases lay in between. The CDR3 bases are TGTGCCAGCAGTGAATTCGGCAGCGAGAACTATGGCTACACCTTC. Its translation: CASSEFGSENYGYTF.

This rearrangement joins TRBV5-1 to TRBJ2-7; D might be TRBD1 (5 bases). The germline V gene encodes CDR1 SGHRS and CDR2 YFSETQ. The CDR3 has 13 residues. V gave up 0 bases and J gave up 6 bases, with 10 bases separating them. The CDR3 reads CASSLGQGSEQYF. The CDR3 region has the DNA TGCGCCAGCAGCTTGGGGCAGGGAAGCGAGCAGTACTTC. Full variable domain (missing parts from reference TRBV5-1 and TRBJ2-7): KAGVTQTPRYLIKTRGQQVTLSCSPISGHRSVSWYQQTPGQGLQFLFEYFSETQRNKGNFPGRFSGRQFSNSRSEMNVSTLELGDSALYLCASSLGQGSEQYFGPGTRLTVT.

This chain uses TRBV6-2 or TRBV6-3 with TRBJ2-2, with TRBD2 identical over 7 bases. The V gene end was trimmed by 6 bases and the J gene end by 5 bases; junction bases not matched to a gene: 9. The CDR3 sequence is 15 residues long. CDR1 and CDR2 (germline): MNHEY, SVGEGT. In DNA form, the CDR3 reads TGTGCCAGCAGCCTGGGTCTTAGCGGGACCGGGGAGCTGTTTTTT. Residues: CASSLGLSGTGELFF.

The V gene is TRBV7-8, the J gene TRBJ2-3, with 10 bases lining up with TRBD2. The trim removed 4 bases at V and 0 bases at J, leaving 7 bases unmatched. CDR3 length equals 17 residues. The germline gives CDR1 SGHVS, CDR2 FQNEAQ. The CDR3 is CASSSESGRASTDTQYF. CDR3 sequence (DNA): TGTGCCAGCAGCTCCGAAAGCGGGAGGGCTAGCACAGATACGCAGTATTTT.

The chain joins TRBV7-8 to TRBJ2-5, with 9 bases matching TRBD1. The CDR3 contains 13 residues. Unmatched junction bases numbered 2, after V lost 5 bases and J lost 4 bases. Germline CDR1 and CDR2: SGHVS and FQNEAQ. The CDR3 sequence: CASSRQGGETQYF. DNA for the CDR3: TGTGCCAGCAGCCGACAGGGGGGAGAGACCCAGTACTTC.

The table lists this clone with a count of one. The V call is TRBV5-6, the J call TRBJ2-3, with D uncertain. Trimming pared 2 bases from V and 2 bases from J, leaving 6 bases between. The CDR3 runs to 13 residues. CDR1 is SGHDT, CDR2 YYEEEE, per germline. The CDR3: CASSLILTDTQYF. Written as DNA, the CDR3 is TGTGCCAGCAGCTTAATCCTCACAGATACGCAGTATTTT.

The rearrangement joins TRBV5-1 to TRBJ2-1; 9 positions match TRBD1. V shed 0 bases, J shed 2 bases, and the junction held 6 bases outside the gene matches. The CDR3 covers 17 residues. Germline V gene sequence: CDR1 SGHRS, CDR2 YFSETQ. CDR3 bases: TGCGCCAGCAGCTTGGCCGGGGGGACAGGGACCTACAATGAGCAGTTCTTC. This gives the protein CASSLAGGTGTYNEQFF.

This clone was detected a few times. The chain uses TRBV7-9 and TRBJ1-2; tentatively, D is TRBD1 (6 bases). The germline V gene has CDR1 SEHNR and CDR2 FQNEAQ (reference sequence). V was clipped by 5 bases and J by 8 bases, with 18 bases between them. CDR3 length: 14 amino acids. The CDR3 sequence: CASSQIQGLRGYTF. The CDR3 region has the DNA TGTGCCAGCAGCCAGATACAGGGCCTTAGAGGCTACACCTTC.

This clone came up a few times. The CDR3 loop is CASSLRWTGEGGYTF. The DNA for the CDR3 is TGTGCCAGCAGCTTACGATGGACAGGGGAAGGGGGCTACACCTTC. The gene calls are TRBV7-8 and TRBJ1-2; 9 positions agree with TRBD1. Germline trimming cut 2 bases from V and 8 bases from J; bases unmatched to any gene: 9. The CDR3 is 15 amino acids. Germline V gene lookup returns CDR1 SGHVS and CDR2 FQNEAQ.

This clone has only one observation. J is TRBJ2-1 and V is TRBV6-5; TRBD1 aligns across 8 bases. This CDR3 spans 14 amino acids. Germline V gene lookup returns CDR1 MNHEY and CDR2 SVGAGI. Losses at the gene ends were 5 bases for V and 11 bases for J; bases not matched to a gene: 11. CDR3 loop: CASSTGTGSMKQFF. In nucleotides, the CDR3 is TGTGCCAGCAGTACCGGGACAGGTTCAATGAAGCAGTTCTTC.

The V call is TRBV6-5, the J call TRBJ1-2; weak D call: TRBD1 (6 bases). Germline V gene sequence: CDR1 MNHEY, CDR2 SVGAGI. The CDR3 totals 16 residues. The V and J ends lost 2 bases and 2 bases respectively, with 15 bases between them. The CDR3 nucleotides read TGTGCCAGCAGTTACACCCGAGTGGGGGCCAACTATGGCTACACCTTC. This translates into CASSYTRVGANYGYTF.

The V and J genes are TRBV7-6 and TRBJ2-7; TRBD1 matches at 11 bases. The CDR3 runs to 16 residues. V gave up 2 bases and J gave up 4 bases; unmatched junction bases: 7. The germline gives CDR1 SGHVS, CDR2 FNYEAQ. CDR3 DNA sequence: TGTGCCAGCAGCTTAAGATCCGGGACAGGGGGTTACGAGCAGTACTTC. This gives the protein CASSLRSGTGGYEQYF.